This TCR beta chain was identified during a study of metastatic and nonmetastatic thyroid tumors. Looking at the study overall: The authors compared repertoires across blood and tumor or nodule tissue from malignant and benign thyroid patients. Study-level findings and limits: Benign nodules were reported to have significantly lower TCR beta diversity than malignant thyroid tumors, in blood and tumor.

Thyroid surgery was performed in patients who had received no treatment beforehand. Trimming took 8 bases from V and 6 from J, leaving 15 bases between them. CDR3 length: 13 amino acids. In this sample, this clone turned up many times. Its antigen remains unidentified. Authors' methods: A papillary thyroid cancer distant-metastasis classifier was built from CDR3 differences across clinicopathological groups. TCRdb re-processed the PCR reads through MiXCR. The V and J calls shown here were made by TCRdb, not taken from the authors' results. The sample has roughly 24,000 clones; roughly 18% are singletons.

Source material: adjacent normal tissue. J is TRBJ2-3 and V is TRBV12-3 or TRBV12-4; possible D gene TRBD2, 5 bases. This receptor was taken from a male donor with papillary thyroid cancer or a benign thyroid nodule (not recorded which). Some clones in this sample may be carry-over from other donors' samples. CDR3 residues: CASQGQRRDTQYF. The CDR3 DNA sequence: TGTGCCAGCCAAGGGCAGCGGCGGGATACGCAGTATTTT.